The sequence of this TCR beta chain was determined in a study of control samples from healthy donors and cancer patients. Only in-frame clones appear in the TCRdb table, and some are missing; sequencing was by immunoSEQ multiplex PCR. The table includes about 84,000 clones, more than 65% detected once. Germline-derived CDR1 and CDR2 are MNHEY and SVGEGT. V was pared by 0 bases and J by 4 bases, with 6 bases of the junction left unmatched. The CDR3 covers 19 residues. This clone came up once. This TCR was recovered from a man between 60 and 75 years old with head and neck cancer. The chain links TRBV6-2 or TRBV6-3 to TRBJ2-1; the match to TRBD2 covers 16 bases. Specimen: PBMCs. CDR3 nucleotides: TGTGCCAGCAGTTACTCGGGACTAGCGGGAGGGGTGGGTTACAATGAGCAGTTCTTC. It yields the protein CASSYSGLAGGVGYNEQFF.